A selection of T cell receptor beta chains follows, all from one sample in a study of T-cell reconstitution after alpha-beta-depleted transplantation in children. TCRdb reprocessed the PCR reads with MiXCR, giving one entry per CDR3 protein. In the table there are 500,000 to 600,000 distinct CDR3 sequences, about a quarter of which are singletons. The specimen was PBMCs, collected before TCRalphabeta/CD19-depleted stem cell transplant. The receptors derive from a boy younger than two with Wiskott-Aldrich syndrome, due to receive a stem cell transplant. Each CDR3 is given with its conserved first and last residue. The order of the fields is J gene, V gene, clone size, D gene, CDR3 DNA, CDR3 protein. A D gene is named only where the DNA matches it firmly. A row's size may be missing; if present it is once, few, many or a size class.

J gene: TRBJ1-5; V gene: TRBV12-3/TRBV12-4; clone size: many; D gene: NA; CDR3 DNA: TGTGCCAGCAGCCCCTATAGCAATCAGCCCCAGCATTTT; CDR3 protein: CASSPYSNQPQHF
J gene: TRBJ1-1; V gene: TRBV28; clone size: NA; D gene: NA; CDR3 DNA: TGTGCCAGCAGCACGCAGGGCAGGAACACTGAAGCTTTCTTT; CDR3 protein: CASSTQGRNTEAFF
J gene: TRBJ1-2; V gene: TRBV5-1; clone size: NA; D gene: NA; CDR3 DNA: TGCGCCAGCAGCTTGGTTTTCGAAAGGGGAAAGGATGGCTACACCTTC; CDR3 protein: CASSLVFERGKDGYTF
J gene: TRBJ2-3; V gene: TRBV12-3/TRBV12-4; clone size: NA; D gene: NA; CDR3 DNA: TGTGCCAGCAGTACCACCTCGGGGGATACGCAGTATTTT; CDR3 protein: CASSTTSGDTQYF
J gene: TRBJ1-5; V gene: TRBV20-1; clone size: NA; D gene: TRBD1; CDR3 DNA: TGCAGTGCTCACGGGACAGGGAATCAGCCCCAGCATTTT; CDR3 protein: CSAHGTGNQPQHF
J gene: TRBJ2-1; V gene: TRBV20-1; clone size: few; D gene: NA; CDR3 DNA: TGCAGTGCTTCCAAGCGGGACAATGAGCAGTTCTTC; CDR3 protein: CSASKRDNEQFF
J gene: TRBJ1-2; V gene: TRBV7-9; clone size: NA; D gene: TRBD1; CDR3 DNA: TGTGCCAGCAGCGTCAGGACAGGGGCGTTGGGAGAAGGCTACACCTTC; CDR3 protein: CASSVRTGALGEGYTF
J gene: TRBJ2-6; V gene: TRBV6-5; clone size: few; D gene: NA; CDR3 DNA: TGTGCCAGCAGTTACGTCCGGACGAACTCTGGGGCCAACGTCCTGACTTTC; CDR3 protein: CASSYVRTNSGANVLTF
J gene: TRBJ2-5; V gene: TRBV12-3/TRBV12-4; clone size: NA; D gene: TRBD1; CDR3 DNA: TGTGCCAGCAGCTTTCGACAGGGATCCTATGGAGAGACCCACTACTTC; CDR3 protein: CASSFRQGSYGETHYF
J gene: TRBJ2-4; V gene: TRBV9; clone size: NA; D gene: NA; CDR3 DNA: TGTGCCAGCAGCCCCAGGTTATGGGGCCGCGACATTCAGTACTTC; CDR3 protein: CASSPRLWGRDIQYF
J gene: TRBJ2-4; V gene: TRBV5-5; clone size: NA; D gene: NA; CDR3 DNA: TGTGCCAGCAGCTTGGGGGCGGCGGGTAGAGACATTCAGTACTTC; CDR3 protein: CASSLGAAGRDIQYF
J gene: TRBJ2-3; V gene: TRBV12-3/TRBV12-4; clone size: few; D gene: NA; CDR3 DNA: TGTGCCAGCAGCCTATGGGCAGATACGCAGTATTTT; CDR3 protein: CASSLWADTQYF
J gene: TRBJ2-7; V gene: TRBV20-1; clone size: NA; D gene: NA; CDR3 DNA: TGCAGTGCTAGAGATCAGCGGGCGTGGACCTACGAGCAGTACTTC; CDR3 protein: CSARDQRAWTYEQYF
J gene: TRBJ2-3; V gene: TRBV20-1; clone size: NA; D gene: TRBD1; CDR3 DNA: TGCAGTGCTAGACAGGGGGCAGGCACAGATACGCAGTATTTT; CDR3 protein: CSARQGAGTDTQYF
J gene: TRBJ2-7; V gene: TRBV13; clone size: few; D gene: TRBD1; CDR3 DNA: TGTGCCAGCAGCTCCCGGACAGGCGTCTACGAGCAGTACTTC; CDR3 protein: CASSSRTGVYEQYF
J gene: TRBJ1-5; V gene: TRBV7-2; clone size: NA; D gene: NA; CDR3 DNA: TGTGCCAGCAGCTTAGGGAGCAGGGGAGGCAATCAGCCCCAGCATTTT; CDR3 protein: CASSLGSRGGNQPQHF
J gene: TRBJ2-6; V gene: TRBV5-6; clone size: NA; D gene: NA; CDR3 DNA: TGTGCCAGCAGCTTATTTACTGGTGGGGCCAACGTCCTGACTTTC; CDR3 protein: CASSLFTGGANVLTF
J gene: TRBJ2-7; V gene: TRBV20-1; clone size: NA; D gene: NA; CDR3 DNA: TGCAGTGCTAGTGGCACTCAACCTCGGGGGCCCTACGAGCAGTACTTC; CDR3 protein: CSASGTQPRGPYEQYF
J gene: TRBJ2-1; V gene: TRBV18; clone size: NA; D gene: NA; CDR3 DNA: TGTGCCAGCGAAGACGGGAGCTCCTACAATGAGCAGTTCTTC; CDR3 protein: CASEDGSSYNEQFF
J gene: TRBJ2-5; V gene: TRBV27; clone size: once; D gene: NA; CDR3 DNA: TGTGCCAGCAGGGCCGGTTTGGGCTATGAGACCCAGTACTTC; CDR3 protein: CASRAGLGYETQYF
J gene: TRBJ2-7; V gene: TRBV12-3/TRBV12-4; clone size: few; D gene: TRBD1; CDR3 DNA: TGTGCCAGCAGTCCCGGGACAGACTACGAGCAGTACTTC; CDR3 protein: CASSPGTDYEQYF
J gene: TRBJ2-1; V gene: TRBV27; clone size: few; D gene: NA; CDR3 DNA: TGTGCCAGCAGTTGGTCTAAAGCATCCTACAATGAGCAGTTCTTC; CDR3 protein: CASSWSKASYNEQFF
J gene: TRBJ1-2; V gene: TRBV20-1; clone size: NA; D gene: NA; CDR3 DNA: TGCAGTGCTCACAGGGATGATGGCTACACCTTC; CDR3 protein: CSAHRDDGYTF
J gene: TRBJ2-6; V gene: TRBV2; clone size: few; D gene: NA; CDR3 DNA: TGTGCCAGCAGCCGGGACTTTGAGGACTCTGGGGCCAACGTCCTGACTTTC; CDR3 protein: CASSRDFEDSGANVLTF
J gene: TRBJ1-1; V gene: TRBV3-1; clone size: NA; D gene: NA; CDR3 DNA: TGTGCCAGCAGTCCGAGACCCCTTGGCACTGAAGCTTTCTTT; CDR3 protein: CASSPRPLGTEAFF
J gene: TRBJ2-3; V gene: TRBV29-1; clone size: few; D gene: NA; CDR3 DNA: TGCAGCGTTGAACCAATCCGGAGTGCAGATACGCAGTATTTT; CDR3 protein: CSVEPIRSADTQYF
J gene: TRBJ1-6; V gene: TRBV6-1; clone size: few; D gene: NA; CDR3 DNA: TGTGCCAGCAGTGAAAAGTGGGGTTTCTATAATTCACTCCTCCACTTT; CDR3 protein: CASSEKWGFYNSLLHF
J gene: TRBJ1-2; V gene: TRBV7-2; clone size: NA; D gene: NA; CDR3 DNA: TGTGCCAGCAGCTTAGTTCTGGGGTATGGCTACACCTTC; CDR3 protein: CASSLVLGYGYTF
J gene: TRBJ2-1; V gene: TRBV7-2; clone size: few; D gene: TRBD2; CDR3 DNA: TGTGCCAGCAGCTCGGCCGGGACTAGGGCCTACAATGAGCAGTTCTTC; CDR3 protein: CASSSAGTRAYNEQFF
J gene: TRBJ2-1; V gene: TRBV29-1; clone size: NA; D gene: TRBD2; CDR3 DNA: TGCAGCGTTGTTATGGGGGCTAGCGGGCTGTTCCGCTCCTACAATGAGCAGTTCTTC; CDR3 protein: CSVVMGASGLFRSYNEQFF
J gene: TRBJ2-7; V gene: TRBV20-1; clone size: few; D gene: TRBD2; CDR3 DNA: TGCAGTGCTAGGGAACTAGCGGGAGATTTAGGCGAGCAGTACTTC; CDR3 protein: CSARELAGDLGEQYF
J gene: TRBJ2-1; V gene: TRBV24-1; clone size: NA; D gene: NA; CDR3 DNA: TGTGCCACCAGTGTTGCCGGCGTTGATGAGCAGTTGTTC; CDR3 protein: CATSVAGVDEQLF
J gene: TRBJ2-7; V gene: TRBV18; clone size: few; D gene: NA; CDR3 DNA: TGTGCCAGCTCACCAATATCTGACAGAGCCTACGAGCAGTACTTC; CDR3 protein: CASSPISDRAYEQYF
J gene: TRBJ1-3; V gene: TRBV7-9; clone size: NA; D gene: NA; CDR3 DNA: TGTGCCAGCAGCTCATCGAAAGGGGTATATGGAAACACCATATATTTT; CDR3 protein: CASSSSKGVYGNTIYF
J gene: TRBJ2-2; V gene: TRBV10-3; clone size: NA; D gene: TRBD2; CDR3 DNA: TGTGCCATCAGTGACCTGACGACTAGCGGGAGGCGGGTCAACACCGGGGAGCTGTTTTTT; CDR3 protein: CAISDLTTSGRRVNTGELFF
J gene: TRBJ2-7; V gene: TRBV27; clone size: few; D gene: TRBD2; CDR3 DNA: TGTGCCAGCAGACGACACCTTAGCGGGAGCTCCTACGAGCAGTACTTC; CDR3 protein: CASRRHLSGSSYEQYF
J gene: TRBJ2-5; V gene: TRBV20-1; clone size: NA; D gene: NA; CDR3 DNA: TGCAGTGCTAGAGATTGGCCAGGGGTAGAGACCCAGTACTTC; CDR3 protein: CSARDWPGVETQYF
J gene: TRBJ2-3; V gene: TRBV20-1; clone size: few; D gene: NA; CDR3 DNA: TGCAGTGCTAGCGCGATAATCGATACGCAGTATTTT; CDR3 protein: CSASAIIDTQYF
J gene: TRBJ2-1; V gene: TRBV28; clone size: few; D gene: NA; CDR3 DNA: TGTGCCAGCAGTTTTGGGGGTGGGAGATCCCATGAGCAGTTCTTC; CDR3 protein: CASSFGGGRSHEQFF
J gene: TRBJ2-7; V gene: TRBV10-3; clone size: NA; D gene: NA; CDR3 DNA: TGTGCCATCAGGAACTCGGGCAGCTCCTACGAGCAGTACTTC; CDR3 protein: CAIRNSGSSYEQYF
J gene: TRBJ2-3; V gene: TRBV20-1; clone size: NA; D gene: TRBD2; CDR3 DNA: TGCAGTGCTAGAGATCAGGAGCGGGGGCTTAGCACAGATACGCAGTATTTT; CDR3 protein: CSARDQERGLSTDTQYF
J gene: TRBJ1-2; V gene: TRBV11-2; clone size: NA; D gene: NA; CDR3 DNA: TGTGCCAGCAGCTCCCCCCGGACCGGAGTTTATGGCTACACCTTC; CDR3 protein: CASSSPRTGVYGYTF
J gene: TRBJ1-2; V gene: TRBV12-3/TRBV12-4; clone size: NA; D gene: NA; CDR3 DNA: TGTGCCAGCAGAAAGGGCACCTATGGCTACACCTTC; CDR3 protein: CASRKGTYGYTF
J gene: TRBJ2-7; V gene: TRBV6-6; clone size: few; D gene: NA; CDR3 DNA: TGTGCCAGCAGCGTGAAACTAGGGTGGGAGCAGTACTTC; CDR3 protein: CASSVKLGWEQYF
J gene: TRBJ2-3; V gene: TRBV5-1; clone size: few; D gene: TRBD1; CDR3 DNA: TGCGCCAGCAGCGAAACAGACAGGGGAAAGGGGGATACGCAGTATTTT; CDR3 protein: CASSETDRGKGDTQYF
J gene: TRBJ1-6; V gene: TRBV20-1; clone size: NA; D gene: TRBD1; CDR3 DNA: TGCAGTGCCCCGGACAGGCTTAATTCACCCCTCCACTTT; CDR3 protein: CSAPDRLNSPLHF
J gene: TRBJ1-1; V gene: TRBV20-1; clone size: NA; D gene: NA; CDR3 DNA: TGCAGTGCTAAGGAGGCCCGTTCGGACACTGAAGCTTTCTTT; CDR3 protein: CSAKEARSDTEAFF
J gene: TRBJ2-3; V gene: TRBV5-1; clone size: few; D gene: NA; CDR3 DNA: TGCGCCAGCAGCTTGTTCAGCGGCCCAGATACGCAGTATTTT; CDR3 protein: CASSLFSGPDTQYF
J gene: TRBJ2-1; V gene: TRBV11-2; clone size: NA; D gene: TRBD2; CDR3 DNA: TGTGCCAGCAGCCTAGAGCGGGAGGGGGTTGAGCAGTTCTTC; CDR3 protein: CASSLEREGVEQFF
J gene: TRBJ2-7; V gene: TRBV4-1; clone size: few; D gene: NA; CDR3 DNA: TGCGCCAGCAGCCAAGAGAGGGTTAGTCGGTACGAGCAGTACTTC; CDR3 protein: CASSQERVSRYEQYF
J gene: TRBJ2-1; V gene: TRBV11-1; clone size: NA; D gene: TRBD2; CDR3 DNA: TGTGCCAGCAGCCCAATGCGACTAGCGGGAGGAAAGAGCTCCTACAATGAGCAGTTCTTC; CDR3 protein: CASSPMRLAGGKSSYNEQFF
J gene: TRBJ2-1; V gene: TRBV3-1; clone size: NA; D gene: TRBD2; CDR3 DNA: TGTGCCAGCAGCTGGGGGACTAGCAGGGACAATGAGCAGTTCTTC; CDR3 protein: CASSWGTSRDNEQFF
J gene: TRBJ2-4; V gene: TRBV20-1; clone size: few; D gene: NA; CDR3 DNA: TGCAGTGCTACCTACGGAAACGAGAGACCCTACTTC; CDR3 protein: CSATYGNERPYF
J gene: TRBJ2-7; V gene: TRBV7-2; clone size: few; D gene: TRBD1; CDR3 DNA: TGTGCCAGCAGCTGGGACAGGGGCCCCTACGAGCAGTACTTC; CDR3 protein: CASSWDRGPYEQYF
J gene: TRBJ2-7; V gene: TRBV12-3/TRBV12-4; clone size: NA; D gene: NA; CDR3 DNA: TGTGCCAGCAGTTCACGGGCTAGTCGTAAGTACGAGCAGTACTTC; CDR3 protein: CASSSRASRKYEQYF